This T cell receptor (beta chain) was retrieved from a study of beta chain features in type 1 diabetes (dated by TCRdb to 2016 to 2018). A note on the overall study: Mean age, gender distribution, total cell number and subset yield did not differ between patients and healthy donors. Regulatory and stem cell-like memory subsets were isolated from only 8 patients and roughly eight healthy donors, whereas naive and central memory subsets came from all 30 or so donors. A total of 107,917,701 sorted cells were examined across all samples, and a strong correlation was observed between cell number per subset and RNA yield. In the study, recently diagnosed type 1 diabetes patients and matched healthy donors were compared on the TCRB repertoires of their sorted circulating CD4+ T cell subsets.

Each donor gave one peripheral blood draw, averaging approximately 0.12 L, which was collected into heparinised tubes. Using a panel that included CD45RO, CCR7, CD25, CD127, CD95 and CD27, naive, central memory, regulatory and stem cell-like memory CD4+ T cells were sorted on a BD FACSAria II. Every sorted population had a purity above 95%. Right away, PBMCs were isolated by Lymphoprep density gradient centrifugation and were stained directly, with no culture step. So that batch effects would be minimized, each experiment stained and sorted samples in pairs, pairing one healthy donor with one patient. Overall study results and their limits: Because cDNA was sequenced instead of genomic DNA, activated cells with high expression could be over-represented, although the groups did not differ in activation or CD3 levels. The naive, central memory and regulatory TCRB repertoires appeared to resemble one another more closely among patients than among healthy donors. At VDJ recombination sites, type 1 diabetes patients had fewer insertions and more deleted nucleotides, which implies abnormalities in thymic rearrangement. Because the HLA sub-analyses included only small numbers of individuals, any influence of HLA type on TCRB rearrangement was left unresolved. Shorter templates might be favored by PCR, yet because patient and control samples were amplified and corrected together, any such skew would affect both groups equally. Type 1 diabetes patients showed a moderate but significant shortening of TCRB CDR3 length in all four CD4+ subsets.

Comments on this clone: This clone's antigen is unknown. No per-base quality is available; no much larger clone lies one base away.

The entire isolated RNA was reverse transcribed using the High Capacity cDNA Reverse Transcription Kit, and thus expressed TCRB transcripts were sequenced. Deep immunoSEQ sequencing was performed on naive, central memory and regulatory T cell samples, with an average of around 3.4 million total reads per sample. After sorted cells were lysed in RLT buffer, RNA was extracted with DNase-treated RNeasy Micro or Mini kits, with the choice depending on cell number. Each cell subset was processed separately to prevent cross-contamination, with patient and healthy donor samples processed together. The immunoSEQ multiplex PCR was used to amplify TCRB sequences from cDNA, yielding 87-bp fragments that span the CDR3 region. Sequencing of the amplicons was done on the Illumina HiSeq platform. The original pipeline was this. Synthetic template baselines were used to correct PCR bias computationally, reads within Hamming distance 2 were collapsed, and singletons that could not be merged were discarded. Reads were aligned against IMGT to assign V, D and J genes, CDR3 length and insertions or deletions at six rearrangement sites. Clonotype counts were normalized to sorted cell number within each subset before computing true diversity and Gini coefficients with the tcR R package. Repertoire sharing was quantified using the overlap coefficient calculated on TCRB nucleotide sequences. Out-of-frame TCRB sequences from naive cells were analyzed as a proxy for the pre-selection repertoire. TCRdb re-hosts the immuneACCESS table, in-frame sequences only. Its copies lack some clones; in the studies checked, an unresolved V gene accounts for under half of them, and the cause for the rest is not known. V, J and clone size were drawn from that table, and D and trimming were deduced from the DNA. The sample table contains under 850,000 clones; only one count was recorded for roughly 12% of them. Approximately 0.022% of the sample belongs to the ten largest clones.

Reading the germline V gene (reference sequence) gives CDR1 SGHNT and CDR2 YYREEE. CDR3 length: 16 amino acids, cysteine to phenylalanine. Only the CDR3 region is kept as DNA, spanning 48 bases read in frame from base 1. Trimming leaves V shorter by 1 base and J shorter by 1 base, with the junction holding 7 bases beyond the gene matches. The receptor comes from a man between 18 and 35 years old with type 1 diabetes. Recombination joined TRBV5-4 with TRBJ1-1, and 7 bases in between align with TRBD1. Sequenced input: naive CD4+ T cells from blood. Per the publication, the cell subset or site label means: true naive CD4+ T cells. The bases are TGTGCCAGCAGCTTGACGGGACAGAGTAAGAACACTGAAGCTTTCTTT. The encoded protein is CASSLTGQSKNTEAFF.